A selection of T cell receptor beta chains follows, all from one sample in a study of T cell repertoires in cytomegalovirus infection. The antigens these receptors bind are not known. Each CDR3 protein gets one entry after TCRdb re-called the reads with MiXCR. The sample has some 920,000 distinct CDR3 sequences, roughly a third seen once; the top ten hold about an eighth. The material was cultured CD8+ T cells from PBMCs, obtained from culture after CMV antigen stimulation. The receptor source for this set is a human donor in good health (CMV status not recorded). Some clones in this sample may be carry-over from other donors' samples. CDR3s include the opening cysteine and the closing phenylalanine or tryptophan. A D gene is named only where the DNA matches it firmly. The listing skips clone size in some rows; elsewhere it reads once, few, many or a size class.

CASSLRREGLDQPQHF	TGTGCCAGCAGCTTAAGAAGGGAAGGGTTGGATCAGCCCCAGCATTTT	-	TRBJ1-5	TRBV5-6	-
CASSQGTGKVYNEKLFF	TGCGCCAGCAGCCAAGGAACAGGCAAAGTTTATAATGAAAAACTGTTTTTT	-	TRBJ1-4	TRBV4-3	-
CANSLGSGFQETQYF	TGTGCCAACAGCTTAGGGTCGGGTTTCCAAGAGACCCAGTACTTC	-	TRBJ2-5	TRBV7-6	once
CASSLKILERGTGELFF	TGTGCCAGCTCATTAAAGATACTCGAGCGGGGCACCGGGGAGCTGTTTTTT	TRBD2	TRBJ2-2	TRBV7-8	-
CATSSDRNSGNTIYF	TGTGCCACCAGCAGTGACAGAAACTCTGGAAACACCATATATTTT	-	TRBJ1-3	TRBV15	-
CASRDRGGGYTF	TGTGCCAGCAGGGACAGGGGAGGAGGCTACACCTTC	TRBD1	TRBJ1-2	TRBV6-5	few
CASSLSGTHTEAFF	TGTGCCAGCAGCTTATCCGGGACTCACACTGAAGCTTTCTTT	-	TRBJ1-1	TRBV7-6	-
CASSLDNLPFFYGYTF	TGTGCCAGCAGCTTAGATAACTTACCCTTTTTCTATGGCTACACCTTC	-	TRBJ1-2	TRBV7-9	-
CASSELIGTTNEKLFF	TGCGCCAGCAGTGAGTTGATCGGGACAACTAATGAAAAACTGTTTTTT	-	TRBJ1-4	TRBV10-2	few
CATSDLEGNTGELFF	TGTGCCACCAGTGATTTGGAGGGTAACACCGGGGAGCTGTTTTTT	-	TRBJ2-2	TRBV24-1	few
CASSYLGTSTDTQYF	TGTGCCAGCAGTTACCTTGGTACTAGCACAGATACGCAGTATTTT	-	TRBJ2-3	TRBV6-6	-
CASSYSSGDLNGYTF	TGTGCCAGCAGTTACTCTTCAGGGGATTTGAATGGCTACACCTTC	-	TRBJ1-2	TRBV6-5	-
CASSEMAMNTEAFF	TGTGCCAGCAGTGAGATGGCTATGAACACTGAAGCTTTCTTT	-	TRBJ1-1	TRBV2	-
CASSLDRPGRGYTF	TGTGCCAGCAGCTTAGACAGGCCCGGGAGGGGCTACACCTTC	-	TRBJ1-2	TRBV7-6	-
CATSDWDRTDGYTF	TGTGCCACCAGTGATTGGGACAGGACGGACGGCTACACCTTC	TRBD1	TRBJ1-2	TRBV24-1	-
CASSLVPLGTYNEQFF	TGTGCCAGCAGCTTGGTTCCGTTGGGGACCTACAATGAGCAGTTCTTC	-	TRBJ2-1	TRBV5-4	-
CASRDSGLYEQYF	TGTGCCAGCAGAGACTCGGGCCTCTACGAGCAGTACTTC	-	TRBJ2-7	TRBV7-9	-
CATSEPGETGQPQHF	TGTGCCACCAGTGAACCCGGAGAAACGGGGCAGCCCCAGCATTTT	-	TRBJ1-5	TRBV24-1	-
CASSQVGTVNTEAFF	TGTGCCAGCAGCCAAGTCGGGACAGTGAACACTGAAGCTTTCTTT	TRBD1	TRBJ1-1	TRBV4-2	few
CASSSLAGATGELFF	TGTGCTAGCAGCTCCCTAGCGGGGGCCACCGGGGAGCTGTTTTTT	TRBD2	TRBJ2-2	TRBV7-6	few
CASSTDSAYNSPLHF	TGTGCCAGCAGCACCGACAGTGCCTATAATTCACCCCTCCACTTT	-	TRBJ1-6	TRBV27	few
CASSLEGFYEQFF	TGTGCCAGCAGCTTAGAAGGTTTTTATGAGCAGTTCTTC	-	TRBJ2-1	TRBV7-6	few
CASTPDLSTGNTIYF	TGTGCCAGTACCCCGGACCTATCAACTGGAAACACCATATATTTT	-	TRBJ1-3	TRBV19	few
CASSARTSGGPEDTQYF	TGTGCCAGCAGCGCCCGGACTAGCGGGGGGCCCGAAGATACGCAGTATTTT	TRBD2	TRBJ2-3	TRBV11-3	-
CASSYSNHGELFF	TGTGCCAGCAGTTACTCGAACCACGGGGAGCTGTTTTTT	-	TRBJ2-2	TRBV6-6	few
CASSVALRGSPGNGYTF	TGTGCCAGCAGCGTAGCCCTTAGGGGTTCGCCTGGGAATGGCTACACCTTC	-	TRBJ1-2	TRBV9	-
CASRMGLKGDTQYF	TGTGCCAGTAGGATGGGCCTAAAGGGGGATACGCAGTATTTT	-	TRBJ2-3	TRBV19	-